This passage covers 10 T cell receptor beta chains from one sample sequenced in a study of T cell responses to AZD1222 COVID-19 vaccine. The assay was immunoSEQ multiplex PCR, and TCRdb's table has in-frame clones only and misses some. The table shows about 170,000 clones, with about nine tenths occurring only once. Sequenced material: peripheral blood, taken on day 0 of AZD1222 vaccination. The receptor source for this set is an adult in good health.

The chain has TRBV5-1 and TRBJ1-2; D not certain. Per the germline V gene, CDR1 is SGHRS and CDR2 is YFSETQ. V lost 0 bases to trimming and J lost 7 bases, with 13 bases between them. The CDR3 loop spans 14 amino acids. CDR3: CASSLGWVEIGYTF. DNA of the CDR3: TGCGCCAGCAGCTTGGGTTGGGTTGAAATTGGCTACACCTTC.

For the CDR3, the DNA is TGTGCCAGCAGAGGGGGCTCGGGTTCACCCCTCCACTTT. Its protein is CASRGGSGSPLHF. The chain recombines TRBV25-1 with TRBJ1-6, with 7 bases identical to TRBD1. This CDR3 is built from 13 residues. Germline V gene sequence: CDR1 MGHDK, CDR2 SYGVNS. Trimming at V came to 6 bases and at J to 9 bases, leaving 5 bases not matched to a gene.

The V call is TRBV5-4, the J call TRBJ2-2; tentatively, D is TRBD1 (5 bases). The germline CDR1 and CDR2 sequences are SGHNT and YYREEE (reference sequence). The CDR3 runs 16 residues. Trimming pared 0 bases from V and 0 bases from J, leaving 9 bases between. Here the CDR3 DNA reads TGTGCCAGCAGCTTGGCCCTGGGGCCGAACACCGGGGAGCTGTTTTTT. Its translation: CASSLALGPNTGELFF.

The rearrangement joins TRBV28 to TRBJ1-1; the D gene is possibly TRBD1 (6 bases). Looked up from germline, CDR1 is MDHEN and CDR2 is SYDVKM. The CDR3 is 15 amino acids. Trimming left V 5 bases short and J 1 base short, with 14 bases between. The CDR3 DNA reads TGTGCCAGCAGTGCACCGGGACACTCGAACACTGAAGCTTTCTTT. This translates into CASSAPGHSNTEAFF.

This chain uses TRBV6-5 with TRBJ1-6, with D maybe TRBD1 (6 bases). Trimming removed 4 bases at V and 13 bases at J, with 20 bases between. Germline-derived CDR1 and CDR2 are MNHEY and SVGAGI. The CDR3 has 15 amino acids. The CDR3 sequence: CASSSRTGFLYPLHF. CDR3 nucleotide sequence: TGTGCCAGCAGTTCCCGTACAGGGTTCCTATATCCCCTCCACTTT.

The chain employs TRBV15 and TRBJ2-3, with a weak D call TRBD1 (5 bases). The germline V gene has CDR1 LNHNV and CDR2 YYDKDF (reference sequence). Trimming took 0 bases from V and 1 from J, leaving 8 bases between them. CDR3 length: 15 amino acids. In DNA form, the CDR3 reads TGTGCCACCAGCAGAGATGGGGCGGGCACAGATACGCAGTATTTT. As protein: CATSRDGAGTDTQYF.

The DNA for the CDR3 is TGCGCCAGCAGCTTGGTAGTAGCCGGGGAGCTGTTTTTT. Protein product: CASSLVVAGELFF. The V call is TRBV5-1, the J call TRBJ2-2; D gene ambiguous. V lost 0 bases and J lost 6, with 6 bases in between. The germline V gene has CDR1 SGHRS and CDR2 YFSETQ. The CDR3 loop spans 13 amino acids.

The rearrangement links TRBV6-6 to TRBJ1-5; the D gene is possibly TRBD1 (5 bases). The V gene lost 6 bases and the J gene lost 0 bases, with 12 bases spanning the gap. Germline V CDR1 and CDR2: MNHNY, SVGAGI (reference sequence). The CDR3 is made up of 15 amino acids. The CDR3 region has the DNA TGTGCCAGCAGGGGGGAGGGCCATAGCAATCAGCCCCAGCATTTT. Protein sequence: CASRGEGHSNQPQHF.

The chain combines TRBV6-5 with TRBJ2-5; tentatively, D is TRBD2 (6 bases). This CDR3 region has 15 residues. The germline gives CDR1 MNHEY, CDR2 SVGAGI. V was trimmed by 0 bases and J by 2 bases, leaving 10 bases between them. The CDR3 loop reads CASSYSGGVQETQYF. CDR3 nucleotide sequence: TGTGCCAGCAGTTACTCAGGAGGGGTTCAAGAGACCCAGTACTTC.

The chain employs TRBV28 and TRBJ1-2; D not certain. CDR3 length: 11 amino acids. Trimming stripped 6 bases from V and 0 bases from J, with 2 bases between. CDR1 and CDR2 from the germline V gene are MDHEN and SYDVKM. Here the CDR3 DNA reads TGTGCCAGCAGGACTAACTATGGCTACACCTTC. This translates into CASRTNYGYTF.